The clone carrying this T cell receptor (beta chain) occurred a few times. Antigen unknown. These data originate in a study of blood T cells in healthy people across ages. Study-wide background: Capture via template switching afforded approximately one barcoded beta molecule per two T cells. Points from the study as a whole: Comparison with aged donors showed that long-lived donors had more naive CD4+ cells and higher diversity.

The use of a sample-barcoded 5' primer and a J-beta primer mix characterized a second PCR of 7 to 11 cycles. Each cDNA molecule, via a template-switch adaptor with 12 random nucleotides, was tagged. TCRdb re-called the 5' RACE reads with MiXCR, one entry per CDR3 protein. Of some 1,000,000 distinct CDR3 sequences in the sample, under 30% were seen once. A further study also used this sample, focusing on T cells of mothers and their children.

This TCR came from a girl aged 2 to 10 in good health. Sequenced material: blood.

As DNA, the CDR3 is TGTGCCAGCAGTTTAGCGCCAGCGCCCCTCCACTTT. Protein sequence: CASSLAPAPLHF. The chain employs TRBV12-3 or TRBV12-4 and TRBJ1-6, with D unclear. V shed 0 bases and J shed 13 bases, with 7 bases lying between them. CDR3 size: 12 residues.